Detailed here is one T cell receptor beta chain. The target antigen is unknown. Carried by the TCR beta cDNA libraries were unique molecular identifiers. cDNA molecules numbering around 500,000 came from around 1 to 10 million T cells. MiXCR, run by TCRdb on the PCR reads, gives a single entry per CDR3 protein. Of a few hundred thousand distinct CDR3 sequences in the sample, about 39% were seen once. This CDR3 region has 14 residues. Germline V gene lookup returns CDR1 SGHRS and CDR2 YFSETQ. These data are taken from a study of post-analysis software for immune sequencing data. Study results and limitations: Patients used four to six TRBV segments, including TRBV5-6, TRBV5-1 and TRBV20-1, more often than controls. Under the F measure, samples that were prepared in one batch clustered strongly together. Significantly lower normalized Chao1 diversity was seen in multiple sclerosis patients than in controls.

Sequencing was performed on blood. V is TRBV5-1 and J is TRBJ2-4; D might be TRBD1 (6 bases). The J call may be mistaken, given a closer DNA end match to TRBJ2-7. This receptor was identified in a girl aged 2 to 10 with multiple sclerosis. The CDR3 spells CASSGPDRGLEQYF. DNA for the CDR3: TGCGCCAGCAGCGGGCCGGACAGAGGCCTCGAGCAGTACTTC.